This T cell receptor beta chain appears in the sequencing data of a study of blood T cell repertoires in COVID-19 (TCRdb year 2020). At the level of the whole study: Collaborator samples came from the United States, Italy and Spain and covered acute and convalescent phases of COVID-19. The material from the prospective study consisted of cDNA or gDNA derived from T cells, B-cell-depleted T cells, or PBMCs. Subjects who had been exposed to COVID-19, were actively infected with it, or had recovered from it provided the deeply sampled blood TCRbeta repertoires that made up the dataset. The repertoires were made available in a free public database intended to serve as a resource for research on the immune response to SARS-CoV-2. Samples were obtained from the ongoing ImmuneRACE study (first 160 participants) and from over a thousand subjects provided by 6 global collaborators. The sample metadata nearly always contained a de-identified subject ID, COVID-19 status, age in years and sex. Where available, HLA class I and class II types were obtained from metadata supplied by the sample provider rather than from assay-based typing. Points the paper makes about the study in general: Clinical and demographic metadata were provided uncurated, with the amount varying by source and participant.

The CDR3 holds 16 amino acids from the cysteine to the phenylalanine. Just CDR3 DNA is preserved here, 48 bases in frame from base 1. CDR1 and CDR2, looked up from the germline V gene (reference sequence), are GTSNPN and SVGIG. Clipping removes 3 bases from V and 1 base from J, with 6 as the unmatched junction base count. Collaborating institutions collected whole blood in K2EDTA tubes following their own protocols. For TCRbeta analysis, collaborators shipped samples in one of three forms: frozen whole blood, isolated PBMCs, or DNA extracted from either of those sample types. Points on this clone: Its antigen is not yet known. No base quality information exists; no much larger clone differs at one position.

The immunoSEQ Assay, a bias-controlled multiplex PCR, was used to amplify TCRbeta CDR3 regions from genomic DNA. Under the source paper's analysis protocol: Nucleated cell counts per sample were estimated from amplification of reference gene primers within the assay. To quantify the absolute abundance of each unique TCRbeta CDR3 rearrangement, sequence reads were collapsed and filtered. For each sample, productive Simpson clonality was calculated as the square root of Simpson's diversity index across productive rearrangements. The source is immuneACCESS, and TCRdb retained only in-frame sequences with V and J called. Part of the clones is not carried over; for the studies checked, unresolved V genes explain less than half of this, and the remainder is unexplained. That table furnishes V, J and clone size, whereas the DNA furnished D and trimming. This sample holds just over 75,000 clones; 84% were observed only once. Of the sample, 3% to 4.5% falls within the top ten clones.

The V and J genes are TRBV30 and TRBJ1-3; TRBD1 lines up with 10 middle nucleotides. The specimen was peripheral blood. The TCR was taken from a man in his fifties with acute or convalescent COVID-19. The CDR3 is CAWRNRQGASGNTIYF. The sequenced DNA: TGTGCCTGGAGGAATAGACAGGGGGCGTCTGGAAACACCATATATTTT.